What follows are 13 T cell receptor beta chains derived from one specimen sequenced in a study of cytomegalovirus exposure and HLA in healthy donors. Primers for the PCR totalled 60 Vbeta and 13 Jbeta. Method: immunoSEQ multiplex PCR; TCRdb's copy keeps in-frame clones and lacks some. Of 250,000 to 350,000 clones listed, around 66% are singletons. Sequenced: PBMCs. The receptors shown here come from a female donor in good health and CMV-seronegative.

The CDR3: CASSPDAGLQPQHF. CDR3 nucleotides: TGTGCCAGCAGCCCCGATGCAGGGCTCCAGCCCCAGCATTTT. V usage is TRBV7-8 and J usage is TRBJ1-5; D is perhaps TRBD1 (5 bases). Trimming pared 5 bases from V and 7 bases from J, leaving 15 bases between. CDR3 length: 14 residues. CDR1 is SGHVS, CDR2 FQNEAQ, per germline.

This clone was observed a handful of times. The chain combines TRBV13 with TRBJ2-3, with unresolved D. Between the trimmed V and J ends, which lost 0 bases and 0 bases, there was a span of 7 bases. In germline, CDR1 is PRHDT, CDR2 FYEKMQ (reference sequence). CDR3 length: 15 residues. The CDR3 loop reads CASSLGVSSTDTQYF. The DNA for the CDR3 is TGTGCCAGCAGCTTAGGCGTTTCTAGCACAGATACGCAGTATTTT.

As DNA, the CDR3 is TGTGCCAGCAGCTTACGGACTAGCGGGAGTCTTACCGGGGAGCTGTTTTTT. It is translated as CASSLRTSGSLTGELFF. The genes are TRBV7-9 and TRBJ2-2, with 13 bases lining up with TRBD2. CDR1 and CDR2 from the germline V gene are SEHNR and FQNEAQ (reference sequence). This CDR3 spans 17 amino acids. V shed 2 bases and J 5 bases; nucleotides not matched to a gene: 5.

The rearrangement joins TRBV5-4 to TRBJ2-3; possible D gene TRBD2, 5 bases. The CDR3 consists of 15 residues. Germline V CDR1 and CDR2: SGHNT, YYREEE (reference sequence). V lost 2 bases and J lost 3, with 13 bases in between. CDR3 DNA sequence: TGTGCCAGCAGCTTTATTCGGGAAGGGACAGATACGCAGTATTTT. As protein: CASSFIREGTDTQYF.

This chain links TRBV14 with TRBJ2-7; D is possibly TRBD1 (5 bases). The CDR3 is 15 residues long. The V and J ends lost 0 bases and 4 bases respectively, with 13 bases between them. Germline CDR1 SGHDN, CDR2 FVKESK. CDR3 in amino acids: CASSQDLSQGYEQYF. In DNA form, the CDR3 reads TGTGCCAGCAGCCAAGATTTATCGCAGGGTTACGAGCAGTACTTC.

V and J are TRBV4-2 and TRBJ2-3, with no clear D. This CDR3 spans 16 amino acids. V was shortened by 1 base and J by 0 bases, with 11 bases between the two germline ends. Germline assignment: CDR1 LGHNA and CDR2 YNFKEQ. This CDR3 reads CASSQGRLGSTDTQYF. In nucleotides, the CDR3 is TGTGCCAGCAGCCAAGGTCGACTCGGCAGCACAGATACGCAGTATTTT.

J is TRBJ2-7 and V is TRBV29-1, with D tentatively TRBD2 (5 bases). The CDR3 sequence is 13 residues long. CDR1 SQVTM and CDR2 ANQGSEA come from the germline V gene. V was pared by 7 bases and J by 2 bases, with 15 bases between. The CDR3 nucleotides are TGCAGCGCACGGAGAAGCGGAGCCTACGAGCAGTACTTC. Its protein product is CSARRSGAYEQYF.

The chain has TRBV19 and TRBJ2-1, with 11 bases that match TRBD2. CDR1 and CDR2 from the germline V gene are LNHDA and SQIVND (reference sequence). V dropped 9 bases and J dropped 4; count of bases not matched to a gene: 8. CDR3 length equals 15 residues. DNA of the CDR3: TGTGCCAGCCGAGAGACTAGCGGGGCATACAATGAGCAGTTCTTC. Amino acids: CASRETSGAYNEQFF.

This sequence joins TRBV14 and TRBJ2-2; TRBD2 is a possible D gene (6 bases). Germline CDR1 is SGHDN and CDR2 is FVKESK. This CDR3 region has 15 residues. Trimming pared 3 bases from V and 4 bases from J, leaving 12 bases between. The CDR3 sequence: CASSHRLVSTGELFF. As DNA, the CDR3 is TGTGCCAGCAGCCACCGACTAGTGAGCACCGGGGAGCTGTTTTTT.

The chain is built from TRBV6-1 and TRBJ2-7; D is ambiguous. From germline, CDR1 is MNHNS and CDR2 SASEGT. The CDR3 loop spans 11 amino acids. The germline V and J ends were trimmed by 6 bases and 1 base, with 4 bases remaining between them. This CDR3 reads CASSVSYEQYF. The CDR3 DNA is TGTGCCAGCAGCGTTTCCTACGAGCAGTACTTC.

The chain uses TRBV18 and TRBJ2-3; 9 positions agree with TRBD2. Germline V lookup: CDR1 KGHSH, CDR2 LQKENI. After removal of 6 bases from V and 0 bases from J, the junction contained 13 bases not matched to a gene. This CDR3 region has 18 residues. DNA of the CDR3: TGTGCCAGCTCCCAATGGGTAGCGGGAGATTTTAGCACAGATACGCAGTATTTT. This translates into CASSQWVAGDFSTDTQYF.

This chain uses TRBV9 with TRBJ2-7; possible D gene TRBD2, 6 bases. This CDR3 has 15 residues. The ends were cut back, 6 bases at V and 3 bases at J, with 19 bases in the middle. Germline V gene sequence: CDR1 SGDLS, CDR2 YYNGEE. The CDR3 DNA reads TGTGCCAGCACCCCGACTTCGGACGGGGGCTACGAGCAGTACTTC. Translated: CASTPTSDGGYEQYF.

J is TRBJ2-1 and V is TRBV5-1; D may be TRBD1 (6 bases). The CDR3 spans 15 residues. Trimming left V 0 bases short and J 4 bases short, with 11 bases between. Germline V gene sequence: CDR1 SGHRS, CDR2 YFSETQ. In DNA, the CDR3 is TGCGCCAGCAGCTTGGTGGGGGCCCTGTACAATGAGCAGTTCTTC. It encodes CASSLVGALYNEQFF.